This T cell receptor beta chain was documented in a study of T cells after yellow fever vaccination. At the level of the study: Fractions containing few cells were prepared with SMART-Seq v4 Ultra Low Input.

This clonotype was counted between two and nine times. Antigen: not known. Making TCR cDNA involved 5'RACE template switching, which added UMIs and a universal primer site. TCRdb redid the calling of the 5' RACE reads with MiXCR, one entry per CDR3 protein. The table includes about 340,000 distinct CDR3 sequences, 8% to 10% detected once. The J segment lost 6 bases and the V segment lost 0 bases, leaving 9 bases of the junction unmatched. Germline CDR1 and CDR2: SGHVS and FQNEAQ. The CDR3 extends over 18 amino acids. Findings and limits, study-wide: Researchers cautioned that FACS-sorted repertoires could harbor abundant clonotypes contaminating from the bulk population. Re-detected after boosting: most primary clones, 96% of CD4 and less than 90% of CD8.

Sequences were derived from PBMCs, sampled on the day of the first yellow fever vaccination. The chain carries TRBV7-8 and TRBJ2-1, with 12 bases identical to TRBD2. This clonotype was obtained from a man between 18 and 29 years old who received the YFV17D yellow fever vaccine. CDR3 sequence reads: CASSLANPGLAGPNEQFF. The CDR3 DNA sequence: TGTGCCAGCAGCTTAGCAAACCCGGGACTAGCGGGCCCCAATGAGCAGTTCTTC.